This passage covers 26 T cell receptor beta chains from one sample sequenced in a study of cytomegalovirus exposure and HLA in healthy donors. 13 Jbeta primers and 60 Vbeta primers were used for the PCR. Repertoires were generated with immunoSEQ multiplex PCR, while TCRdb's copy carries only in-frame clones and drops some. The sample contains 90,000 or so clones, about 79% of which appear only once. Sequenced sample: PBMCs. These receptors originate from a man aged 50 to 60 in good health and CMV-seronegative.

The chain has TRBV2 and TRBJ2-1; D not resolved. The V and J ends lost 4 bases and 4 bases respectively, with 5 bases between them. In germline, CDR1 is SNHLY, CDR2 FYNNEI. The CDR3 has 12 residues. In DNA form, the CDR3 reads TGTGCCAGCAGTGTGAGGTACAATGAGCAGTTCTTC. Translation: CASSVRYNEQFF. The full variable domain, its missing parts supplied by reference TRBV2 and TRBJ2-1, is EPEVTQTPSHQVTQMGQEVILRCVPISNHLYFYWYRQILGQKVEFLVSFYNNEISEKSEIFDDQFSVERPDGSNFTLKIRSTKLEDSAMYFCASSVRYNEQFFGPGTRLTVL.

This chain connects TRBV14 to TRBJ2-1, with D possibly TRBD2 on 6 matching bases. This CDR3 has 15 residues. Per the germline V gene, CDR1 is SGHDN and CDR2 is FVKESK. Trimming shortened V by 1 base and J by 7 bases, and 14 bases separated the two germline ends. In DNA form, the CDR3 reads TGTGCCAGCAGCCAAGGGGGCTCAGGGAGGAATGAGCAGTTCTTC. Its protein product is CASSQGGSGRNEQFF.

This sequence joins TRBV9 and TRBJ2-1; TRBD2 matches at 9 bases. With V trimmed by 3 bases and J by 8 bases, 6 bases remained unmatched. The CDR3 has 14 amino acids. Germline CDR1 reads SGDLS; CDR2 reads YYNGEE. The DNA for the CDR3 is TGTGCCAGCAGCGCCGGGACTAGCCTTGATGAGCAGTTCTTC. This translates into CASSAGTSLDEQFF.

Remarks on this clone: The junction and the germline gene differ at one end; a read error may be behind it. The chain is built from TRBV28 and TRBJ1-1, with no clear D. The CDR3 loop spans 15 amino acids. Germline CDR1 MDHEN, CDR2 SYDVKM. CDR3 protein: CTSSPPLGGNTEAFF. CDR3 DNA sequence: TGTACCAGCAGTCCCCCCCTAGGAGGGAACACTGAAGCTTTCTTT.

The chain recombines TRBV5-1 with TRBJ2-3, with 8 positions matching TRBD1. Germline V lookup: CDR1 SGHRS, CDR2 YFSETQ. The CDR3 runs 16 residues. The V gene end was trimmed by 0 bases and the J gene end by 3 bases; junction bases not matched to a gene: 6. CDR3: CASSLDQGARTDTQYF. The CDR3 DNA reads as TGCGCCAGCAGCTTGGACCAGGGGGCGAGGACAGATACGCAGTATTTT. The full variable domain, completed using reference TRBV5-1 and TRBJ2-3, is KAGVTQTPRYLIKTRGQQVTLSCSPISGHRSVSWYQQTPGQGLQFLFEYFSETQRNKGNFPGRFSGRQFSNSRSEMNVSTLELGDSALYLCASSLDQGARTDTQYFGPGTRLTVL.

The chain is built from TRBV27 and TRBJ2-7, with 8 bases fitting TRBD1. V was clipped by 6 bases and J by 0 bases; unmatched bases: 4. CDR1 is MNHEY, CDR2 SMNVEV, per germline (reference sequence). The CDR3 consists of 14 residues. In DNA, the CDR3 is TGTGCCAGCAGACCACAGGGGGACTCCTACGAGCAGTACTTC. Residues: CASRPQGDSYEQYF.

This clone was recorded a few times. The CDR3 protein is CASSLTVNEKLFF. In DNA form, the CDR3 reads TGTGCCAGCAGCTTGACGGTTAATGAAAAACTGTTTTTT. The genes are TRBV5-4 and TRBJ1-4; D is unresolved. This CDR3 contains 13 residues. Between the trimmed V and J ends, which lost 1 base and 4 bases, there was a span of 5 bases. Per germline, CDR1 SGHNT and CDR2 YYREEE (reference sequence).

The chain recombines TRBV28 with TRBJ1-5; no clear D. V was clipped by 5 bases and J by 0 bases, with 11 bases between them. Germline lookup yields CDR1 MDHEN and CDR2 SYDVKM. CDR3 size: 15 residues. CDR3 loop: CASSRVQYSNQPQHF. Here the CDR3 DNA reads TGTGCCAGCAGTCGGGTTCAATATAGCAATCAGCCCCAGCATTTT.

The genes are TRBV6-1 and TRBJ2-3; the D is unclear. V lost 4 bases and J lost 3, with 8 bases in between. CDR1 is MNHNS, CDR2 SASEGT, per germline. The CDR3 consists of 13 residues. DNA of the CDR3: TGTGCCAGCAGTGCCGCAGGAACAGATACGCAGTATTTT. Protein: CASSAAGTDTQYF.

DNA for the CDR3: TGTGCCAGCAGTGCCTCCGGGACAGGACTTTCTTATAGCAATCAGCCCCAGCATTTT. It specifies CASSASGTGLSYSNQPQHF. The chain has TRBV6-1 and TRBJ1-5, with 8 positions matching TRBD1. CDR1 is MNHNS and CDR2 is SASEGT in the germline V gene. CDR3 length equals 19 residues. With V trimmed by 4 bases and J by 0 bases, 14 bases remained unmatched.

This chain joins TRBV5-5 and TRBJ1-1, with D unresolved. Germline CDR1 SGHKS, CDR2 YYEKEE (reference sequence). V dropped 0 bases and J dropped 1 base, with 10 bases sitting between them. CDR3 size: 15 residues. The CDR3 DNA is TGTGCCAGCAGCTTGGCCGGGTCAGAGAACACTGAAGCTTTCTTT. It yields the protein CASSLAGSENTEAFF.

CDR3 sequence reads: CASSPDRGLSGELFF. The CDR3 bases are TGTGCCAGCAGCCCGGACAGGGGGCTGAGCGGGGAGCTGTTTTTT. V is TRBV7-9 and J is TRBJ2-2, with TRBD1 identical over 11 bases. Trimming cost V 5 bases and J 7 bases; bases outside gene matches: 6. Germline values: CDR1 SEHNR, CDR2 FQNEAQ (reference sequence). The CDR3 is made up of 15 amino acids.

The chain links TRBV30 to TRBJ2-5, with 11 nucleotides matching TRBD2. J was trimmed by 5 bases and V by 6 bases; bases with no gene match: 5. The CDR3 spans 13 residues. Germline V gives CDR1 GTSNPN, CDR2 SVGIG (reference sequence). The CDR3 here is CACILAGGETQYF. CDR3 coding DNA: TGTGCCTGTATCCTAGCGGGAGGTGAGACCCAGTACTTC.

The chain recombines TRBV7-2 with TRBJ2-7; 8 nucleotides line up with TRBD1. CDR1 and CDR2 (germline): SGHTA, FQGNSA. V shed 4 bases, J shed 2 bases, and the junction held 7 bases outside the gene matches. The CDR3 sequence is 15 residues long. The CDR3 region has the DNA TGTGCCAGCAGCTCGACAGGGGTCTCTCCCTACGAGCAGTACTTC. Translating gives CASSSTGVSPYEQYF.

The chain carries TRBV5-1 and TRBJ1-1, with TRBD1 matching over 7 bases. The V and J ends lost 4 bases and 1 base, in that order; junction bases with no gene match: 4. Germline CDR1 and CDR2: SGHRS and YFSETQ. The CDR3 has 14 residues. CDR3 protein: CASSGTDENTEAFF. The CDR3 DNA is TGCGCCAGCAGCGGGACAGACGAGAACACTGAAGCTTTCTTT.

The chain is built from TRBV28 and TRBJ1-2; D ambiguous. The CDR3 loop spans 12 amino acids. In germline, CDR1 is MDHEN, CDR2 SYDVKM. V lost 6 bases and J lost 4, with 9 bases in between. The CDR3 is CASSQTRYGYTF. In DNA form, the CDR3 reads TGTGCCAGCAGCCAAACGCGCTATGGCTACACCTTC.

The J gene is TRBJ2-7, the V gene TRBV2, with D possibly matching TRBD2 (5 bases). CDR3 size: 13 residues. Per the germline V gene, CDR1 is SNHLY and CDR2 is FYNNEI. The V gene lost 4 bases and the J gene lost 6 bases, with 13 bases spanning the gap. The CDR3 region is CASSAFTSLEQYF. The CDR3 DNA follows: TGTGCCAGCAGTGCCTTTACTAGTCTCGAGCAGTACTTC. Full variable domain (missing parts from reference TRBV2 and TRBJ2-7): EPEVTQTPSHQVTQMGQEVILRCVPISNHLYFYWYRQILGQKVEFLVSFYNNEISEKSEIFDDQFSVERPDGSNFTLKIRSTKLEDSAMYFCASSAFTSLEQYFGPGTRLTVT.

In its sample, this clone was seen a few times. The chain employs TRBV6-1 and TRBJ1-5; D perhaps matches TRBD1 (6 bases). The CDR3 runs to 15 residues. Trimming removed 6 bases at V and 0 bases at J, with 12 bases between. The germline V gene has CDR1 MNHNS and CDR2 SASEGT. CDR3: CASRTGIYSNQPQHF. CDR3 sequence (DNA): TGTGCCAGCAGAACAGGGATTTATAGCAATCAGCCCCAGCATTTT.

The V gene is TRBV2, the J gene TRBJ2-1; 9 bases align to TRBD2. This CDR3 region has 13 residues. V lost 5 bases to trimming and J lost 7 bases; unmatched junction nucleotides: 3. Germline V lookup: CDR1 SNHLY, CDR2 FYNNEI. CDR3 amino acids: CASSSSGTNEQFF. CDR3 coding DNA: TGTGCCAGCAGTTCTAGCGGGACAAATGAGCAGTTCTTC.

In its sample, this clone was seen a few times. The chain carries TRBV7-2 and TRBJ2-1; 8 bases align to TRBD1. The CDR3 loop spans 15 amino acids. Losses at the gene ends were 6 bases for V and 7 bases for J; bases not matched to a gene: 11. Germline-derived CDR1 and CDR2 are SGHTA and FQGNSA. The CDR3 coding sequence is TGTGCCAGCAGGCCACCAGGGGGCTTGTGGAATGAGCAGTTCTTC. Its protein is CASRPPGGLWNEQFF.

The chain couples TRBV6-5 to TRBJ1-1, with unresolved D. Trimming pared 3 bases from V and 1 base from J, leaving 6 bases between. The CDR3 loop spans 13 amino acids. CDR1 MNHEY and CDR2 SVGAGI come from the germline V gene. The CDR3 loop is CASSYQKNTEAFF. In DNA form, the CDR3 reads TGTGCCAGCAGTTATCAGAAGAACACTGAAGCTTTCTTT.

This clone was seen only a few times. V and J are TRBV7-8 and TRBJ2-7, with 14 bases matching TRBD2. V shed 5 bases, J shed 6 bases, and the junction held 0 bases outside the gene matches. Germline V CDR1 and CDR2: SGHVS, FQNEAQ. The CDR3 totals 13 residues. The CDR3 coding sequence is TGTGCCAGCAGCGGACTAGCGGGAGGCGAGCAGTACTTC. Translating gives CASSGLAGGEQYF.

This chain uses TRBV11-2 with TRBJ2-1; 9 bases map to TRBD1. Germline V gene data show CDR1 as SGHAT and CDR2 as FQNNGV. This CDR3 has 16 residues. V was clipped by 1 base and J by 3 bases; unmatched bases: 4. The CDR3 spells CASSLGTGAIYNEQFF. DNA of the CDR3: TGTGCCAGCAGCTTAGGGACAGGGGCTATCTACAATGAGCAGTTCTTC.

V is TRBV29-1 and J is TRBJ1-5; tentatively, D is TRBD1 (6 bases). The CDR3 sequence is 14 residues long. V gave up 4 bases and J gave up 2 bases, with 12 bases separating them. The germline CDR1 and CDR2 sequences are SQVTM and ANQGSEA. CDR3 coding DNA: TGCAGCGTTGGATTGTCAGGGGGCAATCAGCCCCAGCATTTT. Translating it yields CSVGLSGGNQPQHF.

This chain connects TRBV19 to TRBJ2-7; 7 nucleotides align to TRBD1. After removal of 3 bases from V and 2 bases from J, the junction contained 4 bases not matched to a gene. Germline V gene data show CDR1 as LNHDA and CDR2 as SQIVND (reference sequence). The CDR3 runs 14 residues. The CDR3 DNA reads TGTGCCAGTAGTATCCAGACAGGGCCCTACGAGCAGTACTTC. Amino acids: CASSIQTGPYEQYF. Full variable domain (missing parts from reference TRBV19 and TRBJ2-7): DGGITQSPKYLFRKEGQNVTLSCEQNLNHDAMYWYRQDPGQGLRLIYYSQIVNDFQKGDIAEGYSVSREKKESFPLTVTSAQKNPTAFYLCASSIQTGPYEQYFGPGTRLTVT.

In this sample, this clone turned up once. The V gene is TRBV5-1, the J gene TRBJ2-3, with 8 bases matching TRBD1. The V segment lost 0 bases and the J segment 5 bases; nucleotides outside the gene matches: 2. Germline loops: CDR1 SGHRS, CDR2 YFSETQ. This CDR3 spans 14 amino acids. The DNA of the CDR3 is TGCGCCAGCAGCTTGGGACAGGGGCTAGATACGCAGTATTTT. It translates to CASSLGQGLDTQYF.